The 21 T cell receptor beta chains below all came from one sample that was sequenced in a study of cytomegalovirus exposure and HLA in healthy donors. Use of 60 Vbeta and 13 Jbeta primers characterized the PCR. Sequenced by immunoSEQ multiplex PCR; TCRdb stores in-frame clones only, minus some. The sample shows around 100,000 clones, under 70% of them seen only once. Specimen: PBMCs. Source of these receptors: a young man in good health and CMV-seropositive.

CDR3 in DNA: TGTGCCAGCAGCTTAGACAAAATACGCTATAATTCACCCCTCCACTTT. It translates to CASSLDKIRYNSPLHF. V usage is TRBV7-2 and J usage is TRBJ1-6; D gene ambiguous. This CDR3 region has 16 residues. CDR1 SGHTA and CDR2 FQGNSA come from the germline V gene. V was shortened by 1 base and J by 3 bases, with 10 bases between the two germline ends. The variable domain in full, completed from reference TRBV7-2 and TRBJ1-6, reads GAGVSQSPSNKVTEKGKDVELRCDPISGHTALYWYRQSLGQGLEFLIYFQGNSAPDKSGLPSDRFSAERTGGSVSTLTIQRTQQEDSAVYLCASSLDKIRYNSPLHFGNGTRLTVT.

As DNA, the CDR3 is TGTGCCAGCAGTTACTACGAGGCAGGGGCCGAGTCCGTC. Protein product: CASSYYEAGAESV. The chain links TRBV6-6 to TRBJ2-7; maybe TRBD1 (6 bases). Germline V gene data show CDR1 as MNHNY and CDR2 as SVGAGI (reference sequence). The CDR3 extends over 13 amino acids.

The chain uses TRBV18 and TRBJ2-5, with D perhaps matching TRBD2 (5 bases). With 0 bases removed from V and 2 bases from J, the gap between germline ends came to 10 bases. The length of the CDR3 is 15 residues. CDR1 and CDR2 from the germline V gene are KGHSH and LQKENI. In DNA form, the CDR3 reads TGTGCCAGCTCACCACCTTCTCTAGCTCAAGAGACCCAGTACTTC. Protein product: CASSPPSLAQETQYF.

The rearrangement links TRBV2 to TRBJ2-5, with D uncertain. V was shortened by 6 bases and J by 4 bases, with 9 bases between the two germline ends. Germline CDR1 SNHLY, CDR2 FYNNEI. The length of the CDR3 is 12 residues. The CDR3 DNA follows: TGTGCCAGCAGGGATCGAGGAGAGACCCAGTACTTC. This sequence encodes CASRDRGETQYF. The entire variable domain, with the rest obtained from reference TRBV2 and TRBJ2-5, is as follows: EPEVTQTPSHQVTQMGQEVILRCVPISNHLYFYWYRQILGQKVEFLVSFYNNEISEKSEIFDDQFSVERPDGSNFTLKIRSTKLEDSAMYFCASRDRGETQYFGPGTRLLVL.

This rearrangement joins TRBV28 to TRBJ1-5, with TRBD1 matching 9 bases. V lost 6 bases, J lost 6 bases, and 9 bases stayed unmatched. The length of the CDR3 is 15 residues. In germline, CDR1 is MDHEN, CDR2 SYDVKM. CDR3 protein: CASRVSDRGGQPQHF. CDR3 coding DNA: TGTGCCAGCAGGGTTTCGGACAGGGGAGGTCAGCCCCAGCATTTT.

This clone was seen a few times. The chain has TRBV15 and TRBJ1-2, with 9 bases that match TRBD1. The junction had 11 bases not matched to a gene; V was cut back by 0 bases and J by 0 bases. This CDR3 region has 19 residues. Looked up from germline, CDR1 is LNHNV and CDR2 is YYDKDF (reference sequence). CDR3 in amino acids: CATSREVGGQGGSNYGYTF. CDR3 bases: TGTGCCACCAGCAGAGAGGTCGGGGGACAGGGAGGTTCTAACTATGGCTACACCTTC.

This clone has only a few counts. This chain connects TRBV27 to TRBJ2-5; 10 positions agree with TRBD2. The CDR3 is 14 residues long. With V trimmed by 4 bases and J by 2 bases, 1 base remained unmatched. CDR1 and CDR2 from the germline V gene are MNHEY and SMNVEV (reference sequence). In DNA, the CDR3 is TGTGCCAGCAGTTCACTAGCGGGGCAAGAGACCCAGTACTTC. Protein sequence: CASSSLAGQETQYF.

V usage is TRBV6-6 and J usage is TRBJ2-5; 9 nucleotides line up with TRBD1. The better agreement between TRBJ2-7 and the DNA end casts doubt on the J call. Per germline, CDR1 MNHNY and CDR2 SVGAGI (reference sequence). The CDR3 has 15 amino acids. The CDR3 DNA sequence: TGTGCCAGCAGTTACTCCTCGGACAGGGGAGACGAGCAGTACTTC. It yields the protein CASSYSSDRGDEQYF.

V gene TRBV5-1 combines with J gene TRBJ2-2; D is undetermined. The CDR3 is 14 residues long. V was shortened by 2 bases and J by 1 base, with 6 bases between the two germline ends. The germline V gene has CDR1 SGHRS and CDR2 YFSETQ. The CDR3 loop is CASSFDMNTGELFF. In nucleotides, the CDR3 is TGCGCCAGCAGCTTCGACATGAACACCGGGGAGCTGTTTTTT.

This clone was seen a few times. This chain connects TRBV4-3 to TRBJ2-2; 7 nucleotides agree with TRBD1. The V and J ends lost 2 bases and 3 bases, in that order; junction bases with no gene match: 6. CDR3 length: 16 residues. Germline assignment: CDR1 LGHNA and CDR2 YSLEER. The CDR3 here is CASSQPDRDDTGELFF. The CDR3 DNA sequence: TGCGCCAGCAGCCAACCCGACAGGGACGACACCGGGGAGCTGTTTTTT.

This clone was counted once. This chain uses TRBV5-6 with TRBJ2-1, with 9 bases lining up with TRBD2. V gave up 2 bases and J gave up 7 bases; unmatched junction bases: 13. The CDR3 sequence is 17 residues long. Per germline, CDR1 SGHDT and CDR2 YYEEEE. CDR3 amino acids: CASSLTLAGWGKNEQFF. The DNA of the CDR3 is TGTGCCAGCAGCTTAACACTAGCGGGTTGGGGAAAAAATGAGCAGTTCTTC.

The rearrangement joins TRBV28 to TRBJ2-5, with no clear D. There are 14 residues in the CDR3. V was clipped by 4 bases and J by 2 bases, with 11 bases between them. Germline CDR1 is MDHEN and CDR2 is SYDVKM. The CDR3 nucleotides are TGTGCCAGCAGTTCCCTCTACAGACAAGAGACCCAGTACTTC. It translates to CASSSLYRQETQYF.

CDR3 residues: CASSLASSSGGQVFF. For the CDR3, the DNA is TGTGCCAGCAGCTTAGCTAGCTCTAGCGGAGGTCAGGTGTTTTTT. The V and J genes are TRBV7-8 and TRBJ2-2, with 7 bases matching TRBD2. The CDR3 is made up of 15 amino acids. V gave up 0 bases and J gave up 15 bases; unmatched junction bases: 13. The germline V gene encodes CDR1 SGHVS and CDR2 FQNEAQ.

This sequence joins TRBV13 and TRBJ2-2; D gene ambiguous. V was clipped by 6 bases and J by 6 bases, with 8 bases between them. The germline CDR1 and CDR2 sequences are PRHDT and FYEKMQ (reference sequence). The length of the CDR3 is 12 residues. This CDR3 reads CASRPGAGELFF. The CDR3 DNA reads TGTGCCAGCAGGCCAGGTGCCGGGGAGCTGTTTTTT.

This chain uses TRBV15 with TRBJ2-4, with D tentatively TRBD1 (5 bases). The CDR3 has 15 amino acids. The V and J ends lost 0 bases and 5 bases respectively, with 11 bases between them. The germline gives CDR1 LNHNV, CDR2 YYDKDF (reference sequence). The DNA for the CDR3 is TGTGCCACCAGCAGAGATCCAGGGTTGGAAAACATTCAGTACTTC. Translation: CATSRDPGLENIQYF.

The chain uses TRBV30 and TRBJ2-3, with D possibly being TRBD2 (5 bases). CDR3 length: 15 residues. CDR1 and CDR2 (germline): GTSNPN, SVGIG (reference sequence). Between the trimmed V and J ends, which lost 0 bases and 2 bases, there was a span of 12 bases. The CDR3: CAWSVFSGYTDTQYF. The CDR3 coding sequence is TGTGCCTGGAGTGTTTTCAGCGGATACACAGATACGCAGTATTTT. Full variable domain (remainder filled in from reference TRBV30 and TRBJ2-3): SQTIHQWPATLVQPVGSPLSLECTVEGTSNPNLYWYRQAAGRGLQLLFYSVGIGQISSEVPQNLSASRPQDRQFILSSKKLLLSDSGFYLCAWSVFSGYTDTQYFGPGTRLTVL.

This clone was seen more than once but under ten times. V usage is TRBV7-2 and J usage is TRBJ2-5, with TRBD2 as a possible D gene (7 bases). V lost 3 bases and J lost 2, with 10 bases in between. There are 14 residues in the CDR3. Germline V gene lookup returns CDR1 SGHTA and CDR2 FQGNSA. The CDR3 region has the DNA TGTGCCAGCAGCTTCGGGGGGCCTCAAGAGACCCAGTACTTC. Translating it yields CASSFGGPQETQYF.

The chain employs TRBV13 and TRBJ2-4, with D possibly TRBD1 on 5 matching bases. Per the germline V gene, CDR1 is PRHDT and CDR2 is FYEKMQ (reference sequence). Trimming pared 2 bases from V and 5 bases from J, leaving 7 bases between. This CDR3 spans 13 amino acids. The DNA of the CDR3 is TGTGCCAGCAGCTTACAGGGTGAAAACATTCAGTACTTC. The encoded protein is CASSLQGENIQYF.

This chain joins TRBV30 and TRBJ1-1; D is uncertain. Germline V lookup: CDR1 GTSNPN, CDR2 SVGIG (reference sequence). The CDR3 has 13 residues. V gave up 1 base and J gave up 3 bases, with 9 bases separating them. The CDR3: CAWSDRHYTEAFF. Written as DNA, the CDR3 is TGTGCCTGGAGTGACCGACATTACACTGAAGCTTTCTTT.

The gene calls are TRBV10-3 and TRBJ1-2; weak D call: TRBD1 (6 bases). Germline loops: CDR1 ENHRY, CDR2 SYGVKD. Trimming took 4 bases from V and 4 from J, leaving 16 bases between them. There are 15 residues in the CDR3. The DNA for the CDR3 is TGTGCCATCAGTGGGCTAGGGACAAAAATCTATGGCTACACCTTC. Translation: CAISGLGTKIYGYTF.

This chain connects TRBV28 to TRBJ2-7; 9 nucleotides match TRBD2. This CDR3 has 13 residues. From germline, CDR1 is MDHEN and CDR2 SYDVKM. J gave up 3 bases and V 6 bases, and 3 bases lay outside the gene matches. Here the CDR3 reads CASSSSGNYEQYV. The CDR3 region has the DNA TGTGCCAGCAGCTCTAGCGGGAACTACGAGCAGTACGTC.